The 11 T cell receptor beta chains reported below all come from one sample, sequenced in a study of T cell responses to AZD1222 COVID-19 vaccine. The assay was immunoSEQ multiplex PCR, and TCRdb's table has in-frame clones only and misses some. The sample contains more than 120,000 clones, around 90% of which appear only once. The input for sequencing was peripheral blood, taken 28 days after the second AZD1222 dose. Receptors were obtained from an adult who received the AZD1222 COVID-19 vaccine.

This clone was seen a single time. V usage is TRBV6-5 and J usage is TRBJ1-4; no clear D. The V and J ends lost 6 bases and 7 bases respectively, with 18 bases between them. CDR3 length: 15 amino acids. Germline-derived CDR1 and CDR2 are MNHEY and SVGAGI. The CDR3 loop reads CASRASGITTEKLFF. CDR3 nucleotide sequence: TGTGCCAGCAGGGCCTCCGGGATTACGACTGAAAAACTGTTTTTT.

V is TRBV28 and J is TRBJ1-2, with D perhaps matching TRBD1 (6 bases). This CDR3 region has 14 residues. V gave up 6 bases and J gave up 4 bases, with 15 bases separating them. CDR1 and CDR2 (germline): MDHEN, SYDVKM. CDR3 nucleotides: TGTGCCAGCAGCTCTAGGGGGGCCATCTATGGCTACACCTTC. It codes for CASSSRGAIYGYTF.

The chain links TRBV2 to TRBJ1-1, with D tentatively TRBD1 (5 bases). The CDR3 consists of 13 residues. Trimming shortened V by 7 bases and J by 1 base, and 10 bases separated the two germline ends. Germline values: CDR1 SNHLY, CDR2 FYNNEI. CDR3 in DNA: TGTGCCAGCACCCTGACAGCGAACACTGAAGCTTTCTTT. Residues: CASTLTANTEAFF.

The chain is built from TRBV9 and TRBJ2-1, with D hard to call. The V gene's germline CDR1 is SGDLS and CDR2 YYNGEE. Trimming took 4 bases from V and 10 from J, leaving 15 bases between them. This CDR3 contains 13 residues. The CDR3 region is CASSSPGRREQFF. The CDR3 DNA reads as TGTGCCAGCAGCTCCCCTGGGCGTCGAGAGCAGTTCTTC.

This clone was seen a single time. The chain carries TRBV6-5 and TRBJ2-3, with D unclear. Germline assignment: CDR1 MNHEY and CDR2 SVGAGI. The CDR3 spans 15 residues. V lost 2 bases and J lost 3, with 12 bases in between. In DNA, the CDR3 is TGTGCCAGCAGTTACACCCCAATGGGAACAGATACGCAGTATTTT. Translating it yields CASSYTPMGTDTQYF.

The CDR3 DNA sequence: TGTGCCAGCTCACCGCAAGACAGGGTCGGCGAGACCCAGTACTTC. Protein product: CASSPQDRVGETQYF. V gene TRBV18 combines with J gene TRBJ2-5; 7 bases match TRBD1. V was clipped by 3 bases and J by 5 bases; unmatched bases: 9. The CDR3 consists of 15 residues. Germline CDR1 reads KGHSH; CDR2 reads LQKENI.

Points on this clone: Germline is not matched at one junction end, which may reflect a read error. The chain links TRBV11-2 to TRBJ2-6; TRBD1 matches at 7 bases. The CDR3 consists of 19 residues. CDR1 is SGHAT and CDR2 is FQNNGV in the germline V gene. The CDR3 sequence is CASRRTWDSPFSWANVLTF. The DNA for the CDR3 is TGTGCCAGCAGGCGTACATGGGACAGTCCCTTCTCTTGGGCCAACGTCCTGACTTTC.

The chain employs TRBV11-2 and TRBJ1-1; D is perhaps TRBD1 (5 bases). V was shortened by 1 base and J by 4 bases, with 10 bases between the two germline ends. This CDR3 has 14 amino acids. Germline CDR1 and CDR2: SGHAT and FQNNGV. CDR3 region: CASSLAGRATEAFF. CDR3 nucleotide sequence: TGTGCCAGCAGCTTAGCGGGCAGGGCCACTGAAGCTTTCTTT.

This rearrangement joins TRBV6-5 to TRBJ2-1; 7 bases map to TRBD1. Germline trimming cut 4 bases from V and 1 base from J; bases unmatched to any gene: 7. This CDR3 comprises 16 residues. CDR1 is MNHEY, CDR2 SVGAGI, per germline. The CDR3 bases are TGTGCCAGCAGTTTCACAGGGGATCAGTCCTACAATGAGCAGTTCTTC. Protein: CASSFTGDQSYNEQFF.

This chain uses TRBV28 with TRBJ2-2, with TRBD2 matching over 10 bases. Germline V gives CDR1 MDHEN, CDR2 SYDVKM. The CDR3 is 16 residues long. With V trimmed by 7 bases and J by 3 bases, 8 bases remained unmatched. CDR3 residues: CASTSGGAGYTGELFF. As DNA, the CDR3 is TGTGCCAGCACAAGCGGGGGGGCCGGATACACCGGGGAGCTGTTTTTT.

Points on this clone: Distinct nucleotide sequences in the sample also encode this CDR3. Written as DNA, the CDR3 is TGTGCCAGCAGCGTTGGGACAGGCACGAACACTGAAGCTTTCTTT. Its protein product is CASSVGTGTNTEAFF. The rearrangement links TRBV9 to TRBJ1-1; TRBD1 matches at 8 bases. This CDR3 is built from 15 residues. CDR1 and CDR2 (germline): SGDLS, YYNGEE. V dropped 2 bases and J dropped 1; count of bases not matched to a gene: 4.